The present T cell receptor (beta chain) was sequenced within a study of preoperative IRX-2 immunotherapy in early breast cancer. Only in-frame clones appear in the TCRdb table, and some are missing; sequencing was by immunoSEQ multiplex PCR. This sample has tens of thousands of clones, with about three quarters found just once. The trim removed 5 bases at V and 5 bases at J, leaving 11 bases unmatched. The CDR3 consists of 15 residues. CDR1 is SGHVS, CDR2 FNYEAQ, per germline. Treatment of the sample: preoperative locoregional IRX-2 cytokine immunotherapy. The source is a human donor with breast cancer. The sample consisted of lymph node tissue, taken after IRX-2 immunotherapy. The chain uses TRBV7-6 and TRBJ2-7; TRBD2 aligns across 8 bases. This chain's CDR3 is CASSPSGTRGDEQYF. The CDR3 coding sequence is TGTGCCAGCAGCCCATCCGGGACTAGAGGCGACGAGCAGTACTTC.